This TCR beta chain appears in the sequencing data of a study of neoadjuvant anti-PD-1 for oral cavity cancer. Study details: Non-progressing patients received a fourth nivolumab dose near day 43, then surgery on days 50-56. Study results and caveats: PBMC Gini-index clonality exceeded responders' in non-responders post-nivolumab.

These oral cavity squamous cell carcinomas were HPV-negative and locally advanced. The CDR3 spans 17 residues. CDR1 is LGHNA, CDR2 YNFKEQ, per germline. V was trimmed by 0 bases and J by 0 bases, leaving 15 bases between them. Concerning this clone itself: Its antigen is undetermined.

Most PBMC samples had approximately 500 ng input DNA in six replicates. TCRdb's copy holds only in-frame clones and misses some; the assay was immunoSEQ multiplex PCR. Here the sample spans 18,000 or so clones, 65% to 85% being singletons. This TCR derives from a person aged 35 to 85 with oral cavity squamous cell carcinoma. The sample in question was PBMCs, obtained before nivolumab (anti-PD-1) treatment. The rearrangement uses TRBV4-2 and TRBJ2-7; no clear D. As DNA, the CDR3 is TGTGCCAGCAGCCAAGAGTCGGGCCGGGTGAGCTCCTACGAGCAGTACTTC. It yields the protein CASSQESGRVSSYEQYF.